The subject of this entry is one T cell receptor beta chain. The CDR3 end lies 3 residues beyond the end of the read and is filled in from the germline J gene. The protocol was immunoSEQ multiplex PCR, while the TCRdb copy is restricted to in-frame clones and leaves out a portion. Here the sample table reports over 30,000 clones. The CDR3 is 13 amino acids. In germline, CDR1 is DFQATT, CDR2 SNEGSKA (reference sequence). The ends were cut back, 5 bases at V and 6 bases at J, with 13 bases in the middle. Dot-blot hybridization genotyped cervical HPV amplified with MY09/MY11 PCR. This record belongs to a study of T cells in women clearing cervical HPV infection. The wider study: Donors had HPV16-related CIN3 or worse; 2 had invasive cancer.

This rearrangement joins TRBV20-1 to TRBJ2-2, with D possibly being TRBD1 (5 bases). The specimen was blood buffy coat. The TCR was taken from a woman between 18 and 69 years old with a cervical HPV16 infection that either progressed to CIN3+ or cleared (not recorded which). CDR3 DNA, as far as it was read: TGCAGTGCTGGCCCTCCAGGGCCCGGGGAG. It specifies CSAGPPGPGE. The whole CDR3 region reads CSAGPPGPGELFF.